These 7 T cell receptor beta chains originate from one sample sequenced in a study of blood T cell repertoires in COVID-19. The table came from immunoSEQ multiplex PCR; TCRdb's copy has only in-frame clones and leaves some out. The sample lists 350,000 or so clones; around 90% were seen once. Input material: peripheral blood. These receptors were taken from a man aged 18 to 35 with active or convalescent COVID-19.

Concerning this clone: Other nucleotide sequences from this sample produce the same CDR3. This chain joins TRBV18 and TRBJ1-1; 7 bases line up with TRBD1. The V gene end was trimmed by 3 bases and the J gene end by 1 base; junction bases not matched to a gene: 5. The CDR3 is 15 residues long. From germline, CDR1 is KGHSH and CDR2 LQKENI. The CDR3 bases are TGTGCCAGCTCACCTAGGACAGGAGCGAACACTGAAGCTTTCTTT. Translation: CASSPRTGANTEAFF.

V is TRBV18 and J is TRBJ2-7; tentative D call: TRBD2 (6 bases). CDR1 is KGHSH and CDR2 is LQKENI in the germline V gene. This CDR3 comprises 13 residues. Trimming shortened V by 0 bases and J by 3 bases, and 6 bases separated the two germline ends. DNA for the CDR3: TGTGCCAGCTCACCACCGGGAGGCTACGAGCAGTACTTC. Translated: CASSPPGGYEQYF.

The chain has TRBV2 and TRBJ1-4; 7 nucleotides line up with TRBD1. The CDR3 covers 14 residues. The junction had 11 bases not matched to a gene; V was cut back by 5 bases and J by 11 bases. CDR1 is SNHLY, CDR2 FYNNEI, per germline. The CDR3 region is CASSPRQGEVKLFF. The CDR3 coding sequence is TGTGCCAGCAGTCCTAGACAGGGAGAAGTGAAACTGTTTTTT.

This clone has a single count. The chain employs TRBV4-3 and TRBJ1-4; 7 nucleotides line up with TRBD1. The V gene's germline CDR1 is LGHNA and CDR2 YSLEER. This CDR3 spans 13 amino acids. J was trimmed by 4 bases and V by 6 bases; bases with no gene match: 2. CDR3 loop: CASRQGINEKLFF. CDR3 nucleotides: TGCGCCAGCAGACAGGGGATTAATGAAAAACTGTTTTTT.

The chain is built from TRBV15 and TRBJ1-6, with D perhaps TRBD1 (6 bases). The V gene's germline CDR1 is LNHNV and CDR2 YYDKDF (reference sequence). This CDR3 region has 15 residues. Trimming pared 0 bases from V and 13 bases from J, leaving 16 bases between. The CDR3 loop reads CATSRDPAGGGPLHF. The DNA for the CDR3 is TGTGCCACCAGCAGAGATCCCGCTGGGGGGGGCCCCCTCCACTTT.

This clone was counted once. The V gene is TRBV15, the J gene TRBJ2-5, with a weak D call TRBD2 (6 bases). CDR3 length: 14 residues. The ends were cut back, 2 bases at V and 5 bases at J, with 12 bases in the middle. The germline V gene encodes CDR1 LNHNV and CDR2 YYDKDF (reference sequence). CDR3 in DNA: TGTGCCACCAGCAGACGCGCGGGATCTGAGACCCAGTACTTC. It codes for CATSRRAGSETQYF.

The CDR3 DNA is TGTGCCAGCAGCTTAGGTACCGGGACAGGCGGCGAGGATTTCTTT. It specifies CASSLGTGTGGEDFF. J is TRBJ1-1 and V is TRBV7-9; 8 nucleotides match TRBD1. This CDR3 region has 15 residues. J was trimmed by 13 bases and V by 1 base; bases with no gene match: 14. Germline CDR1 reads SEHNR; CDR2 reads FQNEAQ (reference sequence).